Sequencing of this T cell receptor beta chain was carried out in a study of blood T cell repertoires in COVID-19. Sequencing was performed with immunoSEQ multiplex PCR; in TCRdb, only in-frame clones are kept and a portion is missing. The table has about 160,000 clones, roughly 86% seen once. The CDR3 is 17 amino acids. CDR1 LNHDA and CDR2 SQIVND come from the germline V gene (reference sequence). The V end was cut by 7 bases, the J end by 3 bases, with 23 bases between. The TCR originated in a woman aged 60-75 years who had recovered from COVID-19. The sample consisted of peripheral blood. The rearrangement joins TRBV19 to TRBJ2-3, with D possibly being TRBD2 (6 bases). The CDR3, as DNA: TGTGCCAGTACTCCAGGGAGGCAGCCCCCCTTTACAGATACGCAGTATTTT. Translated: CASTPGRQPPFTDTQYF.